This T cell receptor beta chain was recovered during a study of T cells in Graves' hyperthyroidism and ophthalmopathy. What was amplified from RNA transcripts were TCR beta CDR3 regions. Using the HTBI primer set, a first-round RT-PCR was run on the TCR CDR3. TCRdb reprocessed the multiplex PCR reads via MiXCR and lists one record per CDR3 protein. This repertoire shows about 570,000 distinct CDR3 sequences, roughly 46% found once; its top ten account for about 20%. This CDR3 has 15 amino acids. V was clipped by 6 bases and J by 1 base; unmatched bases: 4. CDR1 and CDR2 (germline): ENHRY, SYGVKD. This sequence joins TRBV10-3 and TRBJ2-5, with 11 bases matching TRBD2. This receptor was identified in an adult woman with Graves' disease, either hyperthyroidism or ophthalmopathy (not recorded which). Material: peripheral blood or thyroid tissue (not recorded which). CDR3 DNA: TGTGCCATCAGGCCTAGCGGGGGGACCCAAGAGACCCAGTACTTC. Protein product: CAIRPSGGTQETQYF.